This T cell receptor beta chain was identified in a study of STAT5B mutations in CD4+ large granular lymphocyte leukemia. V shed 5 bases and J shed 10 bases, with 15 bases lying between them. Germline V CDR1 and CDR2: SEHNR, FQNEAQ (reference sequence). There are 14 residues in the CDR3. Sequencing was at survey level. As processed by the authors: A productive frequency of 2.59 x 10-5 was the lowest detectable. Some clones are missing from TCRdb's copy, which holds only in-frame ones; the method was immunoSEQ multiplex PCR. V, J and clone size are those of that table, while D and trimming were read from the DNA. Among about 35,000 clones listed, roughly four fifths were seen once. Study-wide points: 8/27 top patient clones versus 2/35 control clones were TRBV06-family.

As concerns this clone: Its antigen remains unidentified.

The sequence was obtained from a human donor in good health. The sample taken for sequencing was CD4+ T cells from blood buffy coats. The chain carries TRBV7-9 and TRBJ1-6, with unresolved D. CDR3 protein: CASSLMGRRSPLHF. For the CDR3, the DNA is TGTGCCAGCAGCCTGATGGGGAGGCGGTCACCCCTCCACTTT.